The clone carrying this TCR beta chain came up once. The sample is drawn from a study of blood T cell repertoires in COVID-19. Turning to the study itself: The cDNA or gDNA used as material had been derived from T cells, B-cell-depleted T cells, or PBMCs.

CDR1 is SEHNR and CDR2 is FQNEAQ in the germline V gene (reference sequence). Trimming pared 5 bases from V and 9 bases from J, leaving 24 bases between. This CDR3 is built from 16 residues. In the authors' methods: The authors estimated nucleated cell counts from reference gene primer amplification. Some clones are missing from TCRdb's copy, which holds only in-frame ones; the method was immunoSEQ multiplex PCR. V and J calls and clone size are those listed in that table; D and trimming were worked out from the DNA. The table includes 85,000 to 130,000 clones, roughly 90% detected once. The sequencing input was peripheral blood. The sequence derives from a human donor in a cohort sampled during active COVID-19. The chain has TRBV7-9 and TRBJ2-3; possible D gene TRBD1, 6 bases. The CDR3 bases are TGTGCCAGCAGCCTGAGTACAGGGTTCTACGATGGAACGCAGTATTTT. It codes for CASSLSTGFYDGTQYF.